The present entry profiles one T cell receptor beta chain with its context. Its antigen is undetermined. This entry belongs to a study of a mutant IDH1 vaccine in newly diagnosed glioma. The overall study: Vaccine dosing followed radiotherapy by 4-6 weeks, or accompanied temozolomide cycles. Most patients had radiochemotherapy with temozolomide before enrollment; others had one alone.

The sample's time point: week 11, during vaccination. The investigators gave 300 ug of mutant IDH1 20-mer peptide in each vaccine dose, together with topical imiquimod. This table comes from immunoSEQ multiplex PCR, and its TCRdb copy is limited to in-frame clones, with some not included. The sample records roughly 62,000 clones, approximately 90% being singletons. The germline V gene has CDR1 SGHTA and CDR2 FQGNSA. The CDR3 is 16 amino acids. Trimming pared 1 base from V and 2 bases from J, leaving 13 bases between. This receptor was obtained from a man aged 35 to 55 with glioma. This chain connects TRBV7-2 to TRBJ2-3; TRBD1 might be the D (6 bases). Sequencing was performed on PBMCs, taken from a glioma patient whose treatment included an IDH1 peptide vaccine. Here the CDR3 DNA reads TGTGCCAGCAGCTTAGGTAGAGGGGGATTCACAGATACGCAGTATTTT. Translated, it gives CASSLGRGGFTDTQYF. The whole variable domain, remainder taken from reference TRBV7-2 and TRBJ2-3, is GAGVSQSPSNKVTEKGKDVELRCDPISGHTALYWYRQSLGQGLEFLIYFQGNSAPDKSGLPSDRFSAERTGGSVSTLTIQRTQQEDSAVYLCASSLGRGGFTDTQYFGPGTRLTVL.